This TCR beta chain was sequenced during a study of cytotoxic CD8 clonotypes in ibrutinib-treated CLL. On the study more broadly: Mean yields were approximately 270,000 productive templates and about 97,000 productive rearrangements per sample.

Findings and caveats of the study: Increased clonality at ibrutinib response gave way to a return toward baseline at progression.

For this clone: The antigen is undetermined.

The targeted sequencing depth was 1 in 200,000 to 1 in 1 million T cells. The method was immunoSEQ multiplex PCR; TCRdb's version includes in-frame clones alone and lacks a portion of them. This table has about 140,000 clones, around 90% appearing once. Germline CDR1 is MRHNA and CDR2 is SNTAGT. Unmatched junction bases numbered 15, after V lost 5 bases and J lost 8 bases. This CDR3 is 16 amino acids long. Frozen PBMC stocks contributed around 1.8 micrograms of genomic DNA to the TCR beta libraries. The receptor comes from a human donor with chronic lymphocytic leukemia. Sample: PBMCs, taken after 12 months of ibrutinib treatment. The V gene is TRBV6-4, the J gene TRBJ2-1, with 7 bases that match TRBD1. CDR3: CASSNNRGGSTDEQFF. In nucleotides, the CDR3 is TGTGCCAGCAGTAACAACAGGGGCGGCTCCACGGATGAGCAGTTCTTC.